The rows below give T cell receptor beta chains drawn from one sample of a study of shared clonotypes between healthy human individuals. TCRdb's table, derived via immunoSEQ multiplex PCR, lists solely in-frame clones and lacks some. The sample lists around 370,000 clones; about 96% were seen once. Sequences were obtained from memory CD8+ T cells sorted from blood. The receptor set was obtained from a man aged 25-40 years in good health. The CDR3 runs from the conserved cysteine through the conserved F or W. Fields, in order: D gene, V gene, J gene, clone size, CDR3 DNA, CDR3 protein. A D gene is named only where the DNA matches it firmly. Clone size, where shown, is once, few, many, or a class for clones that have expanded.

-,TRBV5-1,TRBJ1-6,-,TGCGCCAGCAGTTTACGGGTTACTGATTCACCCCTCCACTTT,CASSLRVTDSPLHF
-,TRBV10-1,TRBJ2-3,-,TGCGCCAGCAGCCACTCCGGACTGGCGCTCTTGGGGGATACGCAGTATTTT,CASSHSGLALLGDTQYF
-,TRBV5-1,TRBJ2-7,-,TGCGCCAGCAGAGGCAGGCCGAACTACGAGCAGTACTTC,CASRGRPNYEQYF
-,TRBV30,TRBJ1-2,-,TGTGCCTGGATGATGGGGAATGGCTACACCTTC,CAWMMGNGYTF
-,TRBV19,TRBJ1-1,-,TGTGCCAGTAGTACCTCCGTCAGGGTCGGGACTGAAGCTTTCTTT,CASSTSVRVGTEAFF
-,TRBV27,TRBJ1-2,-,TGTGCCAGCAGTACCGGAGCTAACTATGGCTACACCTTC,CASSTGANYGYTF
TRBD2,TRBV5-1,TRBJ2-1,-,TGCGCCAGCAGCTTGGGCGCTTGGGGGACTAGCGGGAGGGCCTTGTTCTTC,CASSLGAWGTSGRALFF
TRBD1,TRBV28,TRBJ2-4,once,TGTGCCAGCAGGCCGGGACAGTACCCTTTTCAGTACTTC,CASRPGQYPFQYF
TRBD2,TRBV2,TRBJ2-3,-,TGTGCCAGCAGTAGAGGACTAGCGGGTGCGCTTGGCACAGATACGCAGTATTTT,CASSRGLAGALGTDTQYF
-,TRBV19,TRBJ2-1,-,TGTGCCAGTAGTATTAGGCGGGATCACAATGAGCAGTTCTTC,CASSIRRDHNEQFF
TRBD2,TRBV18,TRBJ2-3,-,TGTGCCAGCTCACCCAGGACTAGCGGGAGAGGCACAGATACGCAGTATTTT,CASSPRTSGRGTDTQYF
-,TRBV19,TRBJ2-2,-,TGTGCCAGTAGAGTCGGGGGCTTTGGCGGGGAGCTGTTTTTT,CASRVGGFGGELFF
-,TRBV30,TRBJ2-7,-,TGTGCCTGGAGACCAGGGGAAGCCTACGAGCAGTACTTC,CAWRPGEAYEQYF
-,TRBV14,TRBJ2-2,-,TGTGCCAGCAGCCAATACAGGGAAAAAACCGGGGAGCTGTTTTTT,CASSQYREKTGELFF
TRBD1,TRBV18,TRBJ1-1,-,TGTGCCAGCTCACCTACGGGACAGGGGGAGAGAGCTTTCTTT,CASSPTGQGERAFF
-,TRBV14,TRBJ1-2,-,TGTGCCAGCAGCCCCTTAATCGACAGGCCGACCTTCTATGGCTACACCTTC,CASSPLIDRPTFYGYTF
-,TRBV4-1,TRBJ2-7,-,TGCGCCAGCAGCCAAGGGCTAGGTTCCTACGAGCAGTACTTC,CASSQGLGSYEQYF
TRBD2,TRBV9,TRBJ2-7,-,TGTGCCAGCAGCCCCGGGACTAGCGGTCGGAACTCCTACGAGCAGTACTTC,CASSPGTSGRNSYEQYF
TRBD2,TRBV4-2,TRBJ2-7,once,TGTGCCAGCAGCGCCGGGACTAGCGGGAGATCCTACGAGCAGTACTTC,CASSAGTSGRSYEQYF
TRBD2,TRBV11-2,TRBJ2-3,-,TGTGCCAGCAGCCCATCAGCGGGAGGCAGCACAGATACGCAGTATTTT,CASSPSAGGSTDTQYF
-,TRBV28,TRBJ1-2,-,TGTGCCAGCAGTTTACGGGCCAACAGCAATGGCTACACCTTC,CASSLRANSNGYTF
TRBD2,TRBV28,TRBJ2-1,-,TGTGCCAGCAGTTTGTTAGCGGGGTCACATGAGCAGTTCTTC,CASSLLAGSHEQFF
-,TRBV6-1,TRBJ2-2,-,TGTGCCAGCAGTGAACGGCGGGGCGGTAGGACCGGGGAGCTGTTTTTT,CASSERRGGRTGELFF
-,TRBV27,TRBJ2-7,-,TGTGCCAGCAGCCGGGGACGGATCTCCTACGAGCAGTACTTC,CASSRGRISYEQYF
TRBD2,TRBV7-2,TRBJ2-7,-,TGTGCCAGCAGCCTCAACCCAGCGGGGGACTACGAGCAGTACTTC,CASSLNPAGDYEQYF
-,TRBV30,TRBJ1-3,-,TGTGCCTGGATTAGTGGAAACACCATATATTTT,CAWISGNTIYF
-,TRBV10-2,TRBJ2-7,once,TGCGCCAGCGGACAAGGTGTTAGCTACTACGAGCAGTACTTC,CASGQGVSYYEQYF
-,TRBV28,TRBJ1-2,-,TGTGCCAGCAGTTTTATGGGGCGTTACTATGGCTACACCTTC,CASSFMGRYYGYTF
-,TRBV28,TRBJ1-4,-,TGTGCCAGCAGACGGGCATATAATGAAAAACTGTTTTTT,CASRRAYNEKLFF
TRBD1,TRBV6-5,TRBJ2-1,-,TGTGCCAGCAGTGACAGGGATGAGCAGTTCTTC,CASSDRDEQFF
TRBD1,TRBV6-5,TRBJ2-4,-,TGTGCCAGCCGCGGGACAGGGCTAGCCAAAAACATTCAGTACTTC,CASRGTGLAKNIQYF
TRBD2,TRBV5-1,TRBJ2-3,-,TGCGCCAGCAGCTCCGGGAGGGCCACAGATACGCAGTATTTT,CASSSGRATDTQYF
-,TRBV10-3,TRBJ1-2,-,TGTGCCATCAGCCAGGACAGTGGCTATGGCTACACCTTC,CAISQDSGYGYTF
TRBD1,TRBV6-7,TRBJ1-2,-,TGTGCCAGCATTGGGGACAGGGACTATGGCTACACCTTC,CASIGDRDYGYTF
-,TRBV18,TRBJ1-4,-,TGTGCCAGCTCAAGACCGGGAGAGGAGAATGAAAAACTGTTTTTT,CASSRPGEENEKLFF
TRBD2,TRBV9,TRBJ2-5,-,TGTGCCAGCAGCGTAGGGCTAGCGGGAGCAGAGACCCAGTACTTC,CASSVGLAGAETQYF
-,TRBV27,TRBJ2-5,once,TGTGCCAGCAGTCCTCTCTTCCAAGAGACCCAGTACTTC,CASSPLFQETQYF
-,TRBV4-1,TRBJ1-2,-,TGCGCCAGCAGCCAAATTAAACTTAGCTATGGCTACACCTTC,CASSQIKLSYGYTF